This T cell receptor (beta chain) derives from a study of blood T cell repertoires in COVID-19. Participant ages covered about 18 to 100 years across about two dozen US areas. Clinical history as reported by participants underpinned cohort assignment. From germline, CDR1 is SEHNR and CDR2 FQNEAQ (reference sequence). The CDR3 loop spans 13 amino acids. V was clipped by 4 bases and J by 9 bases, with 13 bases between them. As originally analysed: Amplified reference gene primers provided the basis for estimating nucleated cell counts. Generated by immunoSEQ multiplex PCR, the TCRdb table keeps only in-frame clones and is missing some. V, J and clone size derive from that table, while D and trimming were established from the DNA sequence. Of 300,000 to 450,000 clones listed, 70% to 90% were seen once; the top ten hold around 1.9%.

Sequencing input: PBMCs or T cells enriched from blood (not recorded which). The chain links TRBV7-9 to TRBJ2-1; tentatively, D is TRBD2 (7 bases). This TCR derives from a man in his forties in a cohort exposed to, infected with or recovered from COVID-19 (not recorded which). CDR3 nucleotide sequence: TGTGCCAGCAGCTCGACTAGGGGGGGTGAGCAGTTCTTC. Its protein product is CASSSTRGGEQFF. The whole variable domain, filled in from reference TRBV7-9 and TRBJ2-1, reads DTGVSQNPRHKITKRGQNVTFRCDPISEHNRLYWYRQTLGQGPEFLTYFQNEAQLEKSRLLSDRFSAERPKGSFSTLEIQRTEQGDSAMYLCASSSTRGGEQFFGPGTRLTVL.